The rows below give T cell receptor beta chains drawn from one sample of a study. TCRdb re-derived calls from the 5' RACE reads in MiXCR, one entry per CDR3 protein. The sample contains roughly 55,000 distinct CDR3 sequences, approximately 24% of which appear only once. Material: tumor-infiltrating naive CD4+ T cells sorted from the breast tumor. Source of these receptors: a female donor with breast cancer. CDR3s include the opening cysteine and the closing phenylalanine or tryptophan. D genes are given only for firm matches. Clone size is given for some rows only: seen once, a few or many times, or a class if the clone is expanded.

CDR3	DNA	V	size	D	J
CASSLGVAEKLFF	TGTGCCAGCAGTTTAGGGGTGGCTGAAAAACTGTTTTTT	TRBV12-3/TRBV12-4	-	-	TRBJ1-4
CASTTGGAGNTIYF	TGTGCCAGCACTACAGGGGGCGCGGGAAACACCATATATTTT	TRBV6-1	-	TRBD1	TRBJ1-3
CSAGTPAIQRETQYF	TGCAGTGCTGGAACCCCGGCGATTCAGAGGGAGACCCAGTACTTC	TRBV20-1	few	-	TRBJ2-5
CASSPGDSGNSPLHF	TGCGCCAGCAGCCCCGGGGACAGCGGAAATTCACCCCTCCACTTT	TRBV5-1	few	TRBD1	TRBJ1-6
CASSQGLAGFNEQFF	TGCGCCAGCAGCCAAGGACTAGCAGGTTTCAATGAGCAGTTCTTC	TRBV4-3	few	TRBD2	TRBJ2-1
CASSLARTDGNTIYF	TGTGCCAGCAGCTTAGCGCGGACAGATGGAAACACCATATATTTT	TRBV7-2	-	-	TRBJ1-3
CASQDRYTYEQYF	TGTGCCAGCCAGGACAGGTACACCTACGAGCAGTACTTC	TRBV6-5	-	TRBD1	TRBJ2-7
CSALGLVEETQYF	TGCAGTGCCCTCGGACTAGTGGAAGAGACCCAGTACTTC	TRBV20-1	few	TRBD2	TRBJ2-5
CASSHRDRDYEQYF	TGTGCCAGCAGCCACCGGGACAGGGACTACGAGCAGTACTTC	TRBV4-2	few	TRBD1	TRBJ2-7
CASTQGTGGSFGETQYF	TGTGCCAGCACCCAAGGGACCGGGGGGAGTTTTGGAGAGACCCAGTACTTC	TRBV7-9	few	TRBD2	TRBJ2-5
CASSPFMAGSETEAFF	TGTGCCAGCAGTCCCTTTATGGCGGGATCTGAAACTGAAGCTTTCTTT	TRBV3-1	-	-	TRBJ1-1
CASSYLRAHNSPLHF	TGTGCCAGCAGTTACTTGAGGGCTCATAATTCACCCCTCCACTTT	TRBV6-5	-	-	TRBJ1-6
CASSALDTDTQYF	TGTGCCAGCAGCGCCTTAGACACAGATACGCAGTATTTT	TRBV9	-	-	TRBJ2-3
CASSLGQVYEQYF	TGTGCCAGCAGTCTGGGACAGGTCTACGAGCAGTACTTC	TRBV27	few	TRBD1	TRBJ2-7
CASSRIWTGKTNEKLFF	TGTGCCAGCAGTAGAATTTGGACAGGGAAAACTAATGAAAAACTGTTTTTT	TRBV6-6	-	TRBD1	TRBJ1-4
CASSHNRDPYEQFF	TGCGCCAGCAGCCACAACCGGGACCCCTATGAGCAGTTCTTC	TRBV4-1	few	-	TRBJ2-1
CSALSNSGNTIYF	TGCAGTGCGCTGTCGAATTCTGGAAACACCATATATTTT	TRBV20-1	-	-	TRBJ1-3
CASSSPGLRGTEAFF	TGTGCCAGCAGTTCCCCCGGGCTGCGGGGCACTGAAGCTTTCTTT	TRBV28	-	-	TRBJ1-1
CASSQGGAGGPRDEQYF	TGTGCCAGCAGCCAAGGCGGCGCGGGAGGGCCTCGCGACGAGCAGTACTTC	TRBV3-1	-	TRBD2	TRBJ2-7
CASSSDNYEHYF	TGTGCCAGCAGTTCGGACAACTACGAGCATTACTTC	TRBV6-6	few	-	TRBJ2-7
CAWTDRAYGYTF	TGTGCCTGGACGGACAGGGCTTATGGCTACACCTTC	TRBV30	-	TRBD1	TRBJ1-2
CSVAVTETQYF	TGCAGCGTTGCCGTAACGGAGACCCAGTACTTC	TRBV29-1	-	-	TRBJ2-5
CASSLQVDPLPYF	TGTGCCAGCAGCTTACAAGTCGATCCCCTCCCGTACTTC	TRBV7-2	-	-	TRBJ2-4
CASSLGTFPYEQYF	TGTGCCAGCAGTTTGGGGACCTTCCCCTACGAGCAGTACTTC	TRBV28	-	-	TRBJ2-7
CASSYGQALYGYTF	TGTGCCAGCAGTTACGGACAGGCGTTATATGGCTACACCTTC	TRBV6-5	many	TRBD1	TRBJ1-2
CASSLSLESDTQYF	TGTGCCAGCAGCTTGTCCCTAGAGTCAGATACGCAGTATTTT	TRBV5-4	-	-	TRBJ2-3
CASSSAFRGLGDTQYF	TGTGCCAGCAGTTCAGCCTTCAGGGGCTTGGGGGATACGCAGTATTTT	TRBV28	-	-	TRBJ2-3
CASRGQGVNNQPQHF	TGTGCCAGCAGAGGACAGGGGGTGAACAATCAGCCCCAGCATTTT	TRBV6-1	-	TRBD1	TRBJ1-5
CASSPLGQGIGEETQYF	TGTGCCAGCAGCCCCCTGGGACAGGGGATTGGAGAAGAGACCCAGTACTTC	TRBV5-6	few	TRBD1	TRBJ2-5
CSANQPRGNQPQHF	TGCAGTGCTAATCAGCCGAGGGGGAATCAGCCCCAGCATTTT	TRBV20-1	many	-	TRBJ1-5
CASSEPSLGQETQYF	TGTGCCAGCAGTGAACCGTCGTTAGGGCAAGAGACCCAGTACTTC	TRBV25-1	few	-	TRBJ2-5
CASSPDRPPDTQYF	TGTGCCAGCAGCCCGGACCGCCCCCCCGATACGCAGTATTTT	TRBV11-1	few	-	TRBJ2-3
CASSLEAAWDTGELFF	TGTGCCAGCAGCTTAGAAGCGGCCTGGGACACCGGGGAGCTGTTTTTT	TRBV7-6	-	-	TRBJ2-2
CASSELSGRAGLLTGELFF	TGTGCCAGCAGTGAACTGAGCGGGAGGGCCGGACTTTTAACCGGGGAGCTGTTTTTT	TRBV25-1	few	TRBD2	TRBJ2-2
CASSLAAWNTGELFF	TGTGCCAGCAGCTTAGCGGCCTGGAACACCGGGGAGCTGTTTTTT	TRBV7-2	-	-	TRBJ2-2
CASSSAGLPSNEQFF	TGTGCCAGCAGCTCCGCCGGACTCCCAAGCAATGAGCAGTTCTTC	TRBV5-6	few	-	TRBJ2-1
CASSLVGGPYEQYF	TGTGCCAGCAGTTTAGTGGGAGGGCCTTACGAGCAGTACTTC	TRBV28	-	TRBD2	TRBJ2-7
CASTLKVNTEAFF	TGTGCCAGCACCTTGAAGGTAAACACTGAAGCTTTCTTT	TRBV6-5	many	-	TRBJ1-1
CASSHQGTNEKLFF	TGCGCCAGCAGCCACCAGGGAACTAATGAAAAACTGTTTTTT	TRBV4-1	few	-	TRBJ1-4
CASSPRGRTWGYTF	TGCGCCAGCAGCCCCCGAGGACGGACCTGGGGCTACACCTTC	TRBV5-1	few	-	TRBJ1-2
CASSFGLAGENEQFF	TGTGCCAGCAGTTTCGGACTAGCGGGAGAGAATGAGCAGTTCTTC	TRBV12-3/TRBV12-4	-	TRBD2	TRBJ2-1
CASSYYTGELFF	TGTGCCAGCAGTTACTACACCGGGGAGCTGTTTTTT	TRBV6-5	few	-	TRBJ2-2
CASSERTTRKNIQCF	TGTGCCAGCAGTGAACGGACTACCCGCAAAAACATTCAGTGCTTC	TRBV2	-	-	TRBJ2-4
CASSLGVPTNYGYTF	TGCGCCAGCAGCTTGGGGGTACCCACGAACTATGGCTACACCTTC	TRBV5-1	many	-	TRBJ1-2
CSVEPLTNEKLFF	TGCAGCGTGGAGCCCTTAACTAATGAAAAACTGTTTTTT	TRBV29-1	few	-	TRBJ1-4
CASSHYYGYTF	TGTGCCAGCAGCCATTACTATGGCTACACCTTC	TRBV28	-	-	TRBJ1-2
CASSYDGSYEQYF	TGCGCCAGCAGCTACGACGGCTCCTACGAGCAGTACTTC	TRBV5-1	many	-	TRBJ2-7
CASSPGGRGQPQHF	TGCGCCAGCAGCCCTGGGGGAAGGGGACAGCCCCAGCATTTT	TRBV5-1	few	-	TRBJ1-5
CAISAGSYEQYF	TGTGCCATCAGTGCGGGCTCCTACGAGCAGTACTTC	TRBV10-3	-	-	TRBJ2-7
CASSSQGVSVDTQYF	TGCGCCAGCAGCTCTCAAGGGGTATCGGTGGATACGCAGTATTTT	TRBV5-1	few	-	TRBJ2-3
CASSREGGADTQYF	TGTGCCAGCAGCCGGGAGGGGGGTGCAGATACGCAGTATTTT	TRBV4-1	-	TRBD2	TRBJ2-3
CASSLNPGHTDTQYF	TGTGCCAGCAGCCTTAACCCGGGACACACAGATACGCAGTATTTT	TRBV7-3	-	-	TRBJ2-3
CSVRTGGLSNQPQHF	TGCAGTGTCCGAACAGGGGGTCTTAGCAATCAGCCCCAGCATTTT	TRBV20-1	-	TRBD1	TRBJ1-5
CAISESGRGSGANVLTF	TGTGCCATCAGTGAGTCAGGCCGGGGCTCTGGGGCCAACGTCCTGACTTTC	TRBV10-3	many	-	TRBJ2-6
CASGRGGLEQYF	TGTGCCAGCGGAAGAGGGGGGCTCGAGCAGTACTTC	TRBV12-3/TRBV12-4	few	-	TRBJ2-7
CASSLELTDTQYF	TGTGCCAGCAGCTTAGAGTTGACAGATACGCAGTATTTT	TRBV7-6	many	-	TRBJ2-3
CASSLDFSGETQYF	TGTGCCAGCAGTTTAGACTTCTCGGGGGAGACCCAGTACTTC	TRBV12-3/TRBV12-4	few	-	TRBJ2-5
CASSLGSANTEAFF	TGTGCCAGCAGCTTAGGTTCGGCGAACACTGAAGCTTTCTTT	TRBV7-2	few	-	TRBJ1-1
CASSTPQGAGELFF	TGTGCCAGCAGCACCCCTCAGGGGGCCGGGGAGCTGTTTTTT	TRBV7-2	-	TRBD1	TRBJ2-2